Below are 4 T cell receptor beta chains sequenced from a single sample in a study of blood T cell repertoires in COVID-19. Profiling relied on immunoSEQ multiplex PCR, and the TCRdb table lists in-frame clones only, not all of them. The data contain under 250,000 clones, roughly 83% of them seen just once; the ten biggest clones take up around 2.5%. The sequencing sample was made of peripheral blood. The receptors were gathered from a woman in her 70s with active or convalescent COVID-19.

Turning to this clone: The same CDR3 arises from other DNA sequences in this sample as well. V usage is TRBV12-3 or TRBV12-4 and J usage is TRBJ2-2; D is unclear. V was clipped by 2 bases and J by 2 bases, with 3 bases between them. The CDR3 spans 13 residues. CDR3 sequence: CASSLQNTGELFF. The CDR3 DNA reads as TGTGCCAGCAGTTTACAAAACACCGGGGAGCTGTTTTTT.

With respect to this clone: The same CDR3 arises from other DNA sequences in this sample as well. The CDR3 region is CASSLQGNTEAFF. In nucleotides, the CDR3 is TGCGCCAGCAGCCTGCAGGGTAACACTGAAGCTTTCTTT. The rearrangement joins TRBV5-1 to TRBJ1-1; possibly TRBD1 for D (5 bases). The CDR3 contains 13 residues. Germline-derived CDR1 and CDR2 are SGHRS and YFSETQ. V gave up 4 bases and J gave up 2 bases, with 9 bases separating them.

The count of this clone is one. The chain couples TRBV27 to TRBJ2-7; D perhaps matches TRBD2 (6 bases). Trimming stripped 2 bases from V and 6 bases from J, with 8 bases between. Germline V gene lookup returns CDR1 MNHEY and CDR2 SMNVEV (reference sequence). This CDR3 contains 12 residues. The CDR3 protein is CASSLGGSEQYF. CDR3 nucleotides: TGTGCCAGCAGTTTAGGGGGGAGCGAGCAGTACTTC.

The chain joins TRBV5-5 to TRBJ1-6, with TRBD1 as a possible D gene (5 bases). Trimming cost V 4 bases and J 7 bases, with 21 bases left between them. Germline V gives CDR1 SGHKS, CDR2 YYEKEE (reference sequence). The CDR3 contains 17 residues. The CDR3 DNA sequence: TGTGCCAGCAGCCATCTGACCCGCGGGGGGTGGAATTCACCCCTCCACTTT. Its translation is CASSHLTRGGWNSPLHF.